This TCR beta chain was observed in a study of neurological immune-mediated disorders. Healthy control participants comprised blood bank volunteers in Maryland, USA. V lost 8 bases to trimming and J lost 3 bases, with 13 bases between them. CDR1 MDHEN and CDR2 SYDVKM come from the germline V gene. This CDR3 contains 13 residues. TCRdb re-called the 5' RACE reads through MiXCR, storing one row per CDR3 protein. The sample shows 65,000 to 90,000 distinct CDR3 sequences, about 9.3% of them seen only once. This clonotype showed up many times. The clonotype was recovered from a man in his forties in good health. The sequencing sample was made of PBMCs. V is TRBV28 and J is TRBJ1-2; D gene uncertain. The CDR3 reads CASLDNVDYGYTF. For the CDR3, the DNA is TGTGCCAGCCTCGACAACGTAGACTATGGCTACACCTTC.